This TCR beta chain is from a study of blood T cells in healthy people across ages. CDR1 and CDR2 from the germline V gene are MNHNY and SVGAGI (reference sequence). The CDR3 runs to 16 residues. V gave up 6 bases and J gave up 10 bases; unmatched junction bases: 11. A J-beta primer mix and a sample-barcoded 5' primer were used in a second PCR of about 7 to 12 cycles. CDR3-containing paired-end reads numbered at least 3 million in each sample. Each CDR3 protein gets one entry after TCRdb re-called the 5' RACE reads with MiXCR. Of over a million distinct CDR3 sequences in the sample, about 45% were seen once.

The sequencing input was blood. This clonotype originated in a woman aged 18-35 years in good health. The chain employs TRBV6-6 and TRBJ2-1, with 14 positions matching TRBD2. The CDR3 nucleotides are TGTGCCAGCAGATCGACTAGCGGGGGGGCCGGTGGCGAGCAGTTCTTC. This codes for CASRSTSGGAGGEQFF.